The subject of this entry is one T cell receptor (beta chain). The data originate from a study of blood T cell repertoires in COVID-19. Across the study: Italy, Spain and the United States were the sources of the convalescent and acute COVID-19 samples. The analysed material was cDNA or gDNA that came from T cells, B-cell-depleted T cells, or PBMCs.

V dropped 6 bases and J dropped 8; count of bases not matched to a gene: 9. The CDR3 runs 15 residues. Germline loops: CDR1 SNHLY, CDR2 FYNNEI. Clones were sequenced by immunoSEQ multiplex PCR, and TCRdb holds only the in-frame ones, with some missing. Counted here are approximately 63,000 clones, 65% to 80% occurring once; the ten biggest clones make up less than 6%. The rearrangement links TRBV2 to TRBJ2-2; 10 nucleotides match TRBD1. The sequencing input was peripheral blood. The receptor comes from a woman aged 65 to 85 with acute or convalescent COVID-19. CDR3 sequence reads: CASSRDRGFSGELFF. CDR3 nucleotide sequence: TGTGCCAGCAGCCGGGACAGGGGATTTTCTGGGGAGCTGTTTTTT.